This note documents a single T cell receptor (beta chain) sequence. What this receptor recognizes is not known. No much larger clonotype is one base removed from it; base qualities were not supplied. This entry is derived from a study of blood T cell repertoires in COVID-19 (dated by TCRdb to about 2020). Regarding the study in general: Samples covering the acute and convalescent phases of COVID-19 were provided by collaborators in the United States, Italy and Spain. The material from the prospective study consisted of cDNA or gDNA derived from T cells, B-cell-depleted T cells, or PBMCs. The dataset comprised deeply sampled blood TCRbeta repertoires from subjects exposed to, actively infected with, or recovered from COVID-19. The repertoires were released in a freely available public database intended as a resource for research on the immune response to SARS-CoV-2. The samples were drawn from two sources: the first 160 participants of the ongoing ImmuneRACE study, and over 1,000 subjects contributed by 6 global collaborators. Nearly every sample came with metadata listing a de-identified subject ID, COVID-19 status, age in years and sex. Where available, HLA class I and class II types were taken from metadata supplied by the sample provider and were not determined by assay-based typing. General conclusions and limits of the study: Clinical and demographic metadata were provided uncurated, with the amount varying by source and participant.

Trimming removed 4 bases from V and 2 bases from J; the gene matches leave 3 bases unexplained. The CDR3 runs 15 residues from the cysteine to the phenylalanine. Only the CDR3 part of the read is kept: 45 bases, read in frame from the first base. The germline V gene sets CDR1 to MGHRA and CDR2 to YSYEKL. TCRbeta CDR3 regions were amplified from genomic DNA by means of the immunoSEQ Assay, a bias-controlled multiplex PCR. As for the original processing: The number of nucleated cells in each sample was estimated by amplification of reference gene primers within the assay. To quantify the absolute abundance of each unique TCRbeta CDR3 rearrangement, sequence reads were collapsed and filtered. For each sample, productive Simpson clonality was calculated as the square root of Simpson's diversity index across productive rearrangements. Here the immuneACCESS table is served through TCRdb, limited to in-frame sequences with V and J called. Missing clones are a known gap in these copies; in checked studies unresolved V genes cover under half, and the rest lacks a known reason. That table is the source of V, J and clone size, and D and trimming were worked out from the DNA. In all, the sample holds 100,000 to 150,000 clones, and 65% to 90% of those were seen once. In total, the top ten clones hold 5% to 7.5% of the sample.

Whole blood was collected in K2EDTA tubes by collaborating institutions according to the institutions' own protocols. For TCRbeta analysis, collaborator samples were shipped as frozen whole blood, as isolated PBMCs, or as DNA extracted from either sample type. Sequencing was performed on peripheral blood. Recombination joined TRBV4-1 with TRBJ1-5, and TRBD1 matches 9 of the central bases. The source of this sequence is a man of 80 years or more with active or convalescent COVID-19. CDR3 region: CASSRWTGGNQPQHF. The nucleotide sequence is TGCGCCAGCAGCCGCTGGACAGGGGGCAATCAGCCCCAGCATTTT.